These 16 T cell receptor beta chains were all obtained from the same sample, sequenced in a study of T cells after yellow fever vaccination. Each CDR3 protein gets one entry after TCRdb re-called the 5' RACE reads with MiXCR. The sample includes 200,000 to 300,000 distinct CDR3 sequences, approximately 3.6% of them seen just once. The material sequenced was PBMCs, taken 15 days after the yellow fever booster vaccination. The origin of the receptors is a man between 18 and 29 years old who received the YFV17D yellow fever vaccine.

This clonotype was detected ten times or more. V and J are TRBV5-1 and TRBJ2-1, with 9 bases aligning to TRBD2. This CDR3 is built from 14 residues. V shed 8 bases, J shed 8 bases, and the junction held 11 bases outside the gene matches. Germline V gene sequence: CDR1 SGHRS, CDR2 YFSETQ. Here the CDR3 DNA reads TGCGCCAGTAGGAGGGCTAGCGGGGAAGATGAGCAGTTCTTC. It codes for CASRRASGEDEQFF.

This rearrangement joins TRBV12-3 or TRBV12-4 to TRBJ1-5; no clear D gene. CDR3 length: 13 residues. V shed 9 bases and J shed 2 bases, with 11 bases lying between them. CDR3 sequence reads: CASTTGGNQPQHF. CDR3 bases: TGTGCCAGTACCACTGGGGGCAATCAGCCCCAGCATTTT.

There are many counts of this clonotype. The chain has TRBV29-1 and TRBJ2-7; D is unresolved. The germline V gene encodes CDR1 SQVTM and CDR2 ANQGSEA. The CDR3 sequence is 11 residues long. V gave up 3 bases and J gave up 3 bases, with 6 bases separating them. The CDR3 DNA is TGCAGCGTTGAGGTTGACTACGAGCAGTACTTC. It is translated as CSVEVDYEQYF.

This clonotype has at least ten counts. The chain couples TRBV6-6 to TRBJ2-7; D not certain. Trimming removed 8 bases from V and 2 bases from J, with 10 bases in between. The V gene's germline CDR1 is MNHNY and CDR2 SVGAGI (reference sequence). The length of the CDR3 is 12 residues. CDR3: CASWWGPYEQYV. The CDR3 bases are TGTGCCAGCTGGTGGGGTCCCTACGAGCAGTACGTC.

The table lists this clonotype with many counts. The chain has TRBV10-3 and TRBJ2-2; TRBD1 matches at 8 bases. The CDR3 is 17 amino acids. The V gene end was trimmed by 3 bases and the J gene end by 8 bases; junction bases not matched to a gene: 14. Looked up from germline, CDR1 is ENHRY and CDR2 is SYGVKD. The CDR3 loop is CAISESWQGALGGELFF. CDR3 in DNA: TGTGCCATCAGTGAATCCTGGCAGGGGGCGTTAGGTGGGGAGCTGTTTTTT.

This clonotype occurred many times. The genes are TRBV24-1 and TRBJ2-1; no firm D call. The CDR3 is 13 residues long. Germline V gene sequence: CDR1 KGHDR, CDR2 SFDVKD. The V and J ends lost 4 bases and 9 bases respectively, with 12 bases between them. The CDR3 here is CATSDPGSSEQFF. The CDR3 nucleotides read TGTGCCACCAGTGACCCCGGCAGTTCTGAGCAGTTCTTC.

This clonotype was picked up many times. As DNA, the CDR3 is TGCAGCGTTGGCCAAGAGACCCAGTACTTC. Translation gives CSVGQETQYF. The genes are TRBV29-1 and TRBJ2-5; the D is unclear. V was cut by 4 bases and J by 1 base, with 1 base left in between. Germline CDR1 SQVTM, CDR2 ANQGSEA. This CDR3 has 10 amino acids.

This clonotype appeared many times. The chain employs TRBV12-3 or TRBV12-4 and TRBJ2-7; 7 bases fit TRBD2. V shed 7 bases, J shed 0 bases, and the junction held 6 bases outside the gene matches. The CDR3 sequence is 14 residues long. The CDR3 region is CASNPSGSSYEQYF. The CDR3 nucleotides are TGTGCCAGCAACCCTAGCGGAAGCTCCTACGAGCAGTACTTC.

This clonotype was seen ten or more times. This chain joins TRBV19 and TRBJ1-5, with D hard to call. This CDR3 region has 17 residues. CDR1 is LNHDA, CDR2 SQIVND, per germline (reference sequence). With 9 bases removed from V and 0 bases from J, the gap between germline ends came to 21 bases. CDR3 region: CASSQIFGPYSNQPQHF. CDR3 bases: TGTGCCAGCTCCCAGATTTTTGGCCCTTATAGCAATCAGCCCCAGCATTTT.

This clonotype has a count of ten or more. The CDR3 DNA sequence: TGCGCCAGCAGCTCGGTCGAAGCGGGGGGGCCCTACGAGCAGTACTTC. This sequence encodes CASSSVEAGGPYEQYF. The J gene is TRBJ2-7, the V gene TRBV5-1, with 10 bases identical to TRBD2. Germline lookup yields CDR1 SGHRS and CDR2 YFSETQ. Trimming cost V 3 bases and J 2 bases; bases outside gene matches: 8. This CDR3 region has 16 residues. Complete variable domain (other parts from reference TRBV5-1 and TRBJ2-7): KAGVTQTPRYLIKTRGQQVTLSCSPISGHRSVSWYQQTPGQGLQFLFEYFSETQRNKGNFPGRFSGRQFSNSRSEMNVSTLELGDSALYLCASSSVEAGGPYEQYFGPGTRLTVT.

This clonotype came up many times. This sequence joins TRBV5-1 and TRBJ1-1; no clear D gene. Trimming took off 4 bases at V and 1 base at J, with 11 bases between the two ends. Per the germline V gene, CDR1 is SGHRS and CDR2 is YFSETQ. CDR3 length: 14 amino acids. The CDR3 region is CASSPEFRNTEAFF. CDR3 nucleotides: TGCGCCAGCAGCCCCGAATTCCGGAACACTGAAGCTTTCTTT.

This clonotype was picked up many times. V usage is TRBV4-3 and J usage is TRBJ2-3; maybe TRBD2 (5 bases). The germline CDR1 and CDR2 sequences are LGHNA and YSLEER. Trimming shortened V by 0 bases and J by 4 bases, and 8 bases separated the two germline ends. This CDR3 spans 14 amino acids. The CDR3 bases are TGCGCCAGCAGCCAAGATGGAGCGGCAGATACGCAGTATTTT. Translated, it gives CASSQDGAADTQYF.

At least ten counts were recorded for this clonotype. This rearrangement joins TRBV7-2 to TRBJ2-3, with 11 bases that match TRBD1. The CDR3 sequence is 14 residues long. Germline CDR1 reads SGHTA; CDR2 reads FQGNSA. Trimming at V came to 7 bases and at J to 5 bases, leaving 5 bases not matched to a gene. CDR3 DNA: TGTGCCAGCACCACGGGACAGGGGGAAGATACGCAGTATTTT. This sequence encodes CASTTGQGEDTQYF.

The CDR3 region is CASSYGRDLPHGTQYF. The CDR3 DNA reads as TGTGCCAGCAGTTACGGGCGGGACCTACCTCATGGGACCCAGTACTTC. The chain recombines TRBV6-2 or TRBV6-3 with TRBJ2-5; weak D call: TRBD2 (6 bases). Trimming shortened V by 2 bases and J by 7 bases, and 20 bases separated the two germline ends. CDR3 length equals 16 residues. Germline loops: CDR1 MNHEY, CDR2 SVGEGT.

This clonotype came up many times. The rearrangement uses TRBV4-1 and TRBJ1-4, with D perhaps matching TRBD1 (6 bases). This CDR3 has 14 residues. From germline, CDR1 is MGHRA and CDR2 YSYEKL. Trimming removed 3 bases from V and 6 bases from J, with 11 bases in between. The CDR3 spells CASSQGAGDEKLFF. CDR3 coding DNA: TGCGCCAGCAGCCAGGGGGCTGGAGATGAAAAACTGTTTTTT.

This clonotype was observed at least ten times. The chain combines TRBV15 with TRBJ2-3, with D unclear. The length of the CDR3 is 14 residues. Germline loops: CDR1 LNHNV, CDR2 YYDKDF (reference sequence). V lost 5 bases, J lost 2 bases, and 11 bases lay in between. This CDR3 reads CATSRSQATDTQYF. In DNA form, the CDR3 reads TGTGCCACCAGCCGATCCCAGGCCACAGATACGCAGTATTTT.